The source of this TCR beta chain is a study of T cells in Graves' hyperthyroidism and ophthalmopathy. In the study overall: Before any treatment, at initial diagnosis, peripheral blood was collected.

From RNA transcripts, TCR beta CDR3 regions were amplified. A set of HTBI primers served as the primers for a first-round RT-PCR of the TCR CDR3. TCRdb processed the multiplex PCR reads anew with MiXCR; each CDR3 protein has one entry. The data hold 350,000 to 450,000 distinct CDR3 sequences, with roughly 15% observed a single time. In its sample, this clonotype was seen many times. Thyroid ultrasound and orbital computed tomography, with clinical symptoms and serum thyroxine and TRAb, informed diagnoses. The CDR3 is 15 amino acids. Germline V lookup: CDR1 MNHEY, CDR2 SMNVEV (reference sequence). Trimming took 2 bases from V and 1 from J, leaving 9 bases between them.

Material for sequencing was blood. The chain couples TRBV27 to TRBJ1-3; possible D gene TRBD1, 6 bases. The source is a woman aged 30 to 39 with Graves' hyperthyroidism that later progressed to Graves' ophthalmopathy. The CDR3 here is CASSLRGGSGNTIYF. CDR3 in DNA: TGTGCCAGCAGTTTAAGAGGGGGGTCTGGAAACACCATATATTTT.